This TCR beta chain was retrieved from a study of T cell repertoires in cytomegalovirus infection. The V end lost 10 bases, the J end lost 0 bases, and 11 bases lay between the germline ends. The germline V gene has CDR1 SNHLY and CDR2 FYNNEI. CDR3 length equals 13 residues. A single record per CDR3 protein comes from TCRdb applying MiXCR to the reads. Counted here are about 680,000 distinct CDR3 sequences, 20% to 25% occurring once; the ten biggest clones make up roughly 8%. The chain combines TRBV2 with TRBJ2-3; D is undetermined. This TCR came from a human donor in good health (CMV status not recorded). Some clones in this sample may be carry-over from other donors' samples. Sequenced input: CD8+ T cells from PBMCs. CDR3 nucleotides: TGTGCCACCCTTAAGGCCAGCACAGATACGCAGTATTTT. It specifies CATLKASTDTQYF.